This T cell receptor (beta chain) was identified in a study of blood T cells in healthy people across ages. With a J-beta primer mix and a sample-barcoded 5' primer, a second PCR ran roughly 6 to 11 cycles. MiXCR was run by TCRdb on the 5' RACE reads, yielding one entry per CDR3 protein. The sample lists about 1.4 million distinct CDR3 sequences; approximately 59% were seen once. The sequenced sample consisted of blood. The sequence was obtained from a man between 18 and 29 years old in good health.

The CDR3 is CASSVASGGAGNEQFF. CDR3 bases: TGTGCCAGCAGCGTAGCCAGCGGGGGGGCGGGCAATGAGCAGTTCTTC. The V gene is TRBV9, the J gene TRBJ2-1; TRBD2 aligns across 10 bases. CDR3 size: 16 residues. Germline CDR1 SGDLS, CDR2 YYNGEE. V gave up 0 bases and J gave up 6 bases; unmatched junction bases: 6.